A selection of T cell receptor beta chains follows, all from one sample in a study of technical replicates of blood from several donors. The data were produced by immunoSEQ multiplex PCR, yet TCRdb's version contains in-frame clones alone and is incomplete. The sample includes tens of thousands of clones, 98% of them seen just once. Sequenced: T cells isolated from PBMCs. The origin of the receptors is a human donor in good health. CDR3s include the opening cysteine and the closing phenylalanine or tryptophan. A D gene is named only where the DNA matches it firmly. Size is stated for part of the rows, as once, few or many counts, or as a class when the clone is expanded.

TRBD2,-,TRBJ2-7,TRBV4-1,CASSQDGGWERGRTVEQYF,TGCGCCAGCAGCCAAGATGGGGGGTGGGAGCGGGGGAGGACGGTCGAGCAGTACTTC
-,-,TRBJ1-3,TRBV9,CASSVEPGAGNTIYF,TGTGCCAGCAGCGTAGAGCCAGGCGCTGGAAACACCATATATTTT
TRBD1,-,TRBJ2-1,TRBV5-1,CASSVGQGSYNEQFF,TGCGCCAGCAGCGTCGGACAGGGCTCGTACAATGAGCAGTTCTTC
-,-,TRBJ1-5,TRBV6-6,CASSPTGNDQPQHF,TGTGCCAGCAGCCCCACAGGGAACGATCAGCCCCAGCATTTT
-,-,TRBJ1-5,TRBV9,CASSVYGGSVQPQHF,TGTGCCAGCAGCGTATATGGAGGGTCGGTTCAGCCCCAGCATTTT
-,-,TRBJ1-5,TRBV15,CATSVPPWTTQPQHF,TGTGCCACCAGCGTACCACCATGGACTACTCAGCCCCAGCATTTT
TRBD2,-,TRBJ2-5,TRBV2,CATTSGQETQYF,TGTGCCACCACTAGCGGACAAGAGACCCAGTACTTC
TRBD2,-,TRBJ2-7,TRBV4-2,CASSPRSRHAGGPGSGREQYF,TGTGCCAGCAGCCCCCGATCGCGCCACGCGGGAGGGCCAGGATCCGGTCGGGAGCAGTACTTC
TRBD1,-,TRBJ1-1,TRBV7-6,CASSLTGATNTEAFF,TGTGCCAGCAGCTTGACAGGGGCTACGAACACTGAAGCTTTCTTT
-,-,TRBJ2-2,TRBV30,CAWSVTVTGELFF,TGTGCCTGGAGTGTAACGGTAACCGGGGAGCTGTTTTTT
TRBD1,once,TRBJ2-1,TRBV19,CASSRQGRNEQFF,TGTGCCAGTAGTAGACAGGGGCGGAATGAGCAGTTCTTC
TRBD1,-,TRBJ1-4,TRBV4-2,CASSQVTGADKLFF,TGTGCCAGCAGCCAAGTGACAGGGGCGGACAAACTGTTTTTT
-,-,TRBJ2-1,TRBV5-1,CASSLEWRLDYNEQFF,TGCGCCAGCAGCTTAGAGTGGAGGCTCGACTACAATGAGCAGTTCTTC
TRBD1,-,TRBJ1-5,TRBV4-1,CASSQGDRARSNQPQHF,TGCGCCAGCAGCCAGGGAGACAGGGCGAGGAGCAATCAGCCCCAGCATTTT
TRBD2,-,TRBJ2-7,TRBV18,CASSPGLVGEQYF,TGTGCCAGCTCACCAGGACTAGTGGGGGAGCAGTACTTC
TRBD1,-,TRBJ2-3,TRBV6-5,CASSYTGEDTQYF,TGTGCCAGCAGTTATACAGGGGAGGATACGCAGTATTTT
-,-,TRBJ1-2,TRBV28,CASSLPRDKGPFNYGYTF,TGTGCCAGCAGTTTACCTCGGGATAAGGGCCCCTTTAACTATGGCTACACCTTC
TRBD1,-,TRBJ1-1,TRBV25-1,CASSELGTVNTEAFF,TGTGCCAGCAGTGAATTGGGGACAGTGAACACTGAAGCTTTCTTT
-,-,TRBJ1-2,TRBV30,CAWGRRGSGYTF,TGTGCCTGGGGGCGAAGGGGCTCTGGCTACACCTTC
TRBD1,-,TRBJ1-6,TRBV2,CASRPGTGPNSPLHF,TGTGCCAGCAGGCCCGGGACAGGGCCGAATTCACCCCTCCACTTT
-,-,TRBJ1-5,TRBV4-1,CASSQDTSGPPDRPQHF,TGCGCCAGCAGCCAAGATACTTCAGGCCCACCTGATCGGCCCCAGCATTTT
TRBD1,-,TRBJ1-5,TRBV10-2,CASSSGQGRNQPQHF,TGCGCCAGCAGTTCAGGACAGGGGAGGAATCAGCCCCAGCATTTT
-,-,TRBJ1-4,TRBV6-1,CASLSREKLFF,TGTGCCTCGCTTAGCCGTGAAAAACTGTTTTTT
-,-,TRBJ1-2,TRBV10-3,CAISGPRDGYTF,TGTGCCATCAGTGGTCCTCGTGATGGCTACACCTTC
TRBD2,-,TRBJ2-7,TRBV29-1,CSAVGSGSNSPHYEQYF,TGCAGCGCCGTCGGTAGCGGGAGTAATTCGCCCCACTACGAGCAGTACTTC
-,-,TRBJ1-4,TRBV12-5,CASGLEGSGLTEKLFF,TGTGCTAGTGGTTTGGAAGGGAGTGGGCTAACTGAAAAACTGTTTTTT
TRBD2,-,TRBJ2-5,TRBV5-1,CASSWGLATEETQYF,TGCGCCAGCAGCTGGGGACTAGCCACGGAAGAGACCCAGTACTTC
TRBD2,-,TRBJ2-1,TRBV19,CASSPLAGDGGGQFF,TGTGCCAGTAGTCCGCTAGCGGGGGACGGTGGGGGGCAGTTCTTC
-,-,TRBJ1-2,TRBV10-3,CAISSTYDYGYTF,TGTGCCATCAGTAGCACCTACGACTATGGCTACACCTTC
TRBD1,-,TRBJ1-1,TRBV27,CASSFDRGVEAFF,TGTGCCAGCAGTTTCGACAGGGGCGTTGAAGCTTTCTTT
-,-,TRBJ2-1,TRBV28,CASSLTPGISSYNEQFF,TGTGCCAGCAGTTTAACCCCAGGGATAAGCTCCTACAATGAGCAGTTCTTC
-,-,TRBJ1-5,TRBV6-5,CASSFQSEGHGQPQHF,TGTGCCAGCAGTTTCCAAAGTGAGGGACACGGACAGCCCCAGCATTTT
-,-,TRBJ1-1,TRBV5-6,CASSLGSPGTEAFF,TGTGCCAGCAGCTTGGGATCCCCAGGTACTGAAGCTTTCTTT
-,-,TRBJ1-1,TRBV4-1,CASSQDRVNTEAFF,TGCGCCAGCAGCCAAGATCGAGTGAACACTGAAGCTTTCTTT
-,-,TRBJ1-3,TRBV5-1,CASSLVASGNTIYF,TGCGCCAGCAGCTTGGTGGCTTCTGGAAACACCATATATTTT
TRBD1,-,TRBJ2-3,TRBV13,CASSLRDRGNTQYF,TGTGCCAGCAGCCTCCGGGACAGGGGCAATACGCAGTATTTT
TRBD2,-,TRBJ2-3,TRBV27,CAFFDGGAADTQYF,TGTGCCTTCTTCGACGGGGGGGCCGCAGATACGCAGTATTTT
-,-,TRBJ2-3,TRBV5-1,CASSHKEGTDTQYF,TGCGCCAGCAGCCATAAGGAGGGCACAGATACGCAGTATTTT
TRBD1,-,TRBJ1-1,TRBV6-5,CASSTWTGSSTEAFF,TGTGCCAGCAGTACCTGGACAGGGTCGAGCACTGAAGCTTTCTTT
-,-,TRBJ1-1,TRBV6-5,CASSRDYREREAFF,TGTGCCAGCAGTCGAGATTACAGGGAAAGGGAAGCTTTCTTT
TRBD2,-,TRBJ2-5,TRBV28,CASSLGGLETQYF,TGTGCCAGCAGTTTGGGGGGGTTGGAGACCCAGTACTTC
TRBD1,-,TRBJ2-2,TRBV19,CASKGDRAKVTGELFF,TGTGCCAGTAAAGGGGACAGGGCGAAGGTAACCGGGGAGCTGTTTTTT
TRBD1,-,TRBJ1-1,TRBV5-1,CASSLEGDRWRTEAFF,TGCGCCAGCAGCTTGGAGGGGGACAGGTGGCGCACTGAAGCTTTCTTT
TRBD2,-,TRBJ2-7,TRBV5-1,CASSLASLSGIYEQYF,TGCGCCAGCAGCTTGGCATCCCTTAGCGGGATATACGAGCAGTACTTC
TRBD1,-,TRBJ1-5,TRBV4-1,CASSHRQGAQPQHF,TGCGCCAGCAGCCACCGACAGGGTGCTCAGCCCCAGCATTTT
TRBD2,-,TRBJ2-3,TRBV4-1,CASSSGLGKEYF,TGCGCCAGCAGCTCGGGACTAGGGAAAGAGTATTTT
TRBD2,once,TRBJ2-5,TRBV4-1,CASSQVPSGGAEETQYF,TGCGCCAGCAGCCAAGTCCCTAGCGGGGGGGCAGAAGAGACCCAGTACTTC
-,-,TRBJ2-7,TRBV28,CASSLRSYEQYF,TGTGCCAGCAGTTTGCGATCCTACGAGCAGTACTTC
-,-,TRBJ2-5,TRBV19,CASSIGPPGDQYF,TGTGCCAGTAGTATAGGGCCACCCGGGGACCAGTACTTC
-,-,TRBJ2-7,TRBV10-3,CAIGSGQLHSYEQYF,TGTGCCATAGGTAGTGGACAGCTCCACTCCTACGAGCAGTACTTC
-,-,TRBJ1-1,TRBV4-2,CASSPQEEGLGAEAFF,TGTGCCAGCAGCCCACAAGAGGAGGGGCTAGGGGCTGAAGCTTTCTTT
-,once,TRBJ1-2,TRBV14,CASSQEQHYGYTF,TGTGCCAGCAGCCAAGAACAGCACTATGGCTACACCTTC
-,-,TRBJ1-5,TRBV6-1,CASSENIPEIDQPQHF,TGTGCCAGCAGTGAAAATATTCCGGAGATTGATCAGCCCCAGCATTTT
TRBD2,-,TRBJ2-1,TRBV28,CAAQRDYSYNEQFF,TGTGCCGCCCAAAGGGACTACTCCTACAATGAGCAGTTCTTC
-,-,TRBJ2-1,TRBV5-6,CASSLTARPYNEQFF,TGTGCCAGCAGCTTGACGGCTAGACCCTACAATGAGCAGTTCTTC